This T cell receptor beta chain originates from a study of lung T cells in sarcoidosis with Löfgren's syndrome. Overall study context: Analyses focused on Löfgren's syndrome patients.

TCRdb fed the reads into MiXCR, producing one record per CDR3 protein. This sample has hundreds of distinct CDR3 sequences; approximately 30% occur once, and the top ten carry 28%. Judged by abundance, this clonotype is medium-sized (0.01 to 0.1%). Its antigen is undetermined. This CDR3 region has 16 residues. CDR1 SGHNT and CDR2 YYREEE come from the germline V gene (reference sequence). V dropped 0 bases and J dropped 1; count of bases not matched to a gene: 6. Whole-study results and caveats: Multiple Löfgren's syndrome patients reportedly shared TRAV12-1 and TRBV2 CDR3 motifs, suggesting public CD4+ TCRs. TRBV2 was the preferred pairing partner of TRAV12-1, with similar CDR3s.

This chain joins TRBV5-4 and TRBJ2-5; TRBD2 matches 7 bases. Sequenced material: CD4+ T cells from bronchoalveolar lavage fluid. The clonotype originates from a human donor with sarcoidosis (Löfgren's syndrome or another form), or a control subject (not recorded which). CDR3 loop: CASSLAPASGQETQYF. The CDR3 DNA follows: TGTGCCAGCAGCTTGGCCCCGGCTAGCGGCCAAGAGACCCAGTACTTC.